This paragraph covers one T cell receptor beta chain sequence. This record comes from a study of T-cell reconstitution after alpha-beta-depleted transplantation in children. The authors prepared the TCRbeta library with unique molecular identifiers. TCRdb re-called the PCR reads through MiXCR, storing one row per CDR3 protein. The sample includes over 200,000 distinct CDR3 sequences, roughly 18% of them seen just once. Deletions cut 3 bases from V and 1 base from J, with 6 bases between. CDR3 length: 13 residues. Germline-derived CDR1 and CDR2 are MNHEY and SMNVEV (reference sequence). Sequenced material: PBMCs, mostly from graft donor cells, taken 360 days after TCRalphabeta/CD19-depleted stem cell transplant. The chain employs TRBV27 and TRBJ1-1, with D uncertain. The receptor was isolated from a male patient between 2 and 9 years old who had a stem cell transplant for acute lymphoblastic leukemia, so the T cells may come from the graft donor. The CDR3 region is CASSFVRNTEAFF. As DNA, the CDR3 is TGTGCCAGCAGTTTCGTCAGGAACACTGAAGCTTTCTTT.